These 7 T cell receptor beta chains were sequenced from one sample in a study of shared clonotypes between healthy human individuals. The naive CD8 subset, CD45RO-negative cells positively selected for CCR7, excluded terminally differentiated effector memory CD45RA+ cells. Produced via immunoSEQ multiplex PCR; TCRdb's table is partial and in-frame only. The sample has about 2.2 million clones, roughly 95% seen once. Sequencing was done on a sample of naive CD8+ T cells from PBMCs. The receptor set was obtained from a young man in good health. Some clones in this sample may be carry-over from other donors' samples.

V and J are TRBV28 and TRBJ2-7; 10 bases are shared with TRBD2. Per the germline V gene, CDR1 is MDHEN and CDR2 is SYDVKM. The V segment lost 6 bases and the J segment 9 bases; nucleotides outside the gene matches: 8. CDR3 length equals 13 residues. CDR3 in DNA: TGTGCCAGCAGGGAACTAGCGGGATTGGGGCAGTACTTC. It encodes CASRELAGLGQYF.

This clone appeared a single time. The rearrangement links TRBV27 to TRBJ1-5; D might be TRBD1 (6 bases). CDR1 and CDR2 from the germline V gene are MNHEY and SMNVEV (reference sequence). V was trimmed by 5 bases and J by 2 bases, leaving 13 bases between them. The CDR3 length is 15 residues. The CDR3 loop is CASSADRYGNQPQHF. The CDR3 DNA reads as TGTGCCAGCAGTGCCGACAGGTATGGCAATCAGCCCCAGCATTTT.

The rearrangement links TRBV10-1 to TRBJ1-6, with D possibly matching TRBD1 (6 bases). The CDR3 length is 14 residues. Looked up from germline, CDR1 is WNHNN and CDR2 is SYGVQD (reference sequence). The V and J ends lost 10 bases and 4 bases respectively, with 14 bases between them. The chain's CDR3 is CAMSWDTYNSPLHF. The CDR3 DNA sequence: TGCGCCATGTCATGGGACACGTATAATTCACCCCTCCACTTT.

This clone was counted a single time. The chain is built from TRBV5-1 and TRBJ2-7; D is perhaps TRBD1 (8 bases). This CDR3 is built from 16 residues. The germline V and J ends were trimmed by 4 bases and 2 bases, with 19 bases remaining between them. The V gene's germline CDR1 is SGHRS and CDR2 YFSETQ. CDR3 nucleotide sequence: TGCGCCAGCAGCGGGGGAGCGGGACAGGCCACCTACGAGCAGTACTTC. This encodes CASSGGAGQATYEQYF.

The chain recombines TRBV30 with TRBJ2-1, with D possibly TRBD2 on 6 matching bases. V lost 7 bases and J lost 5, with 15 bases in between. Germline V CDR1 and CDR2: GTSNPN, SVGIG (reference sequence). This CDR3 has 13 amino acids. CDR3 loop: CASPTRDHNEQFF. CDR3 nucleotides: TGTGCCTCTCCCACGCGGGACCACAATGAGCAGTTCTTC.

This clone occurred a few times. The J gene is TRBJ1-1, the V gene TRBV9, with 8 bases matching TRBD1. Germline V gives CDR1 SGDLS, CDR2 YYNGEE. The ends lost 4 bases at V and 4 bases at J; junction bases unmatched: 6. The CDR3 has 14 residues. The CDR3 loop is CASSPQTGVTEAFF. CDR3 nucleotides: TGTGCCAGCAGCCCCCAGACAGGGGTCACTGAAGCTTTCTTT.

This rearrangement joins TRBV10-3 to TRBJ1-4, with D uncertain. Trimming removed 10 bases from V and 10 bases from J, with 19 bases in between. The CDR3 has 13 residues. Germline V gives CDR1 ENHRY, CDR2 SYGVKD. In nucleotides, the CDR3 is TGTGCCACAAGCGGGATAACTCGGGGAAAACTGTTTTTT. As protein: CATSGITRGKLFF.